The source of this T cell receptor (beta chain) is a study of blood T cell repertoires in COVID-19. Study overall: PBMCs, B-cell-depleted T cells, or T cells provided the cDNA or gDNA that made up the material.

The sample holds a few counts of this clone. V lost 2 bases and J 3 bases, leaving 10 bases between the germline ends. From germline, CDR1 is PRHDT and CDR2 FYEKMQ (reference sequence). This CDR3 has 14 amino acids. Measured with immunoSEQ multiplex PCR; TCRdb has only the in-frame clones, and not every one. The sample lists more than 250,000 clones, 70% to 90% occurring once. The material sequenced was PBMCs or T cells enriched from blood (not recorded which). The clonotype originates from a woman under 40 who had recovered from COVID-19. The chain employs TRBV13 and TRBJ1-1; TRBD1 is a possible D gene (6 bases). CDR3 DNA sequence: TGTGCCAGCAGCTTAAATGGACAGTACACTGAAGCTTTCTTT. Its protein is CASSLNGQYTEAFF. Looking up the rest from reference TRBV13 and TRBJ1-1 gives the full variable domain: AAGVIQSPRHLIKEKRETATLKCYPIPRHDTVYWYQQGPGQDPQFLISFYEKMQSDKGSIPDRFSAQQFSDYHSELNMSSLELGDSALYFCASSLNGQYTEAFFGQGTRLTVV.